Listed below are T cell receptor beta chains from one sample, sequenced in a study of molecular identifiers for immune sequencing clone quantification. TCRdb itself ran the PCR reads through MiXCR, one entry per CDR3 protein. Here the sample spans 100,000 or so distinct CDR3 sequences, 36% being singletons. The sequencing input was naive CD8+ T cells from blood, with Jurkat cell RNA spiked in. The receptors here all came from a human donor in good health. Some libraries in this study had Jurkat cell RNA spiked in. Each CDR3 is given with its conserved first and last residue.

len	v_gene	j_gene	CDR3aa
17	TRBV20-1	TRBJ2-7	CSARPTRTSGGPYEQYF
15	TRBV7-9	TRBJ2-1	CASTQDGSSYNEQFF
13	TRBV20-1	TRBJ2-7	CSARDGPGYEQYF
16	TRBV5-6	TRBJ2-5	CASRRPGLAGIETQYF
15	TRBV28	TRBJ1-5	CASSYTGRTGQPQHF
16	TRBV7-8	TRBJ2-3	CASSLISGISTDTQYF
13	TRBV5-6	TRBJ2-7	CASSFWGAYEQYF
16	TRBV4-1	TRBJ2-1	CASSLGAETKYNEQFF
13	TRBV4-3	TRBJ2-7	CASSQAENYEQYF
14	TRBV7-9	TRBJ2-2	CASSLVMNTGELIF
15	TRBV11-1	TRBJ2-5	CASSLGLAGQEPQYF
13	TRBV11-2	TRBJ2-7	CASSLGSRVAGEF
14	TRBV13	TRBJ2-2	CASSLLGNTGELFF
15	TRBV9	TRBJ2-5	CASSVGDSSREAQYF
13	TRBV14	TRBJ2-5	CASSRWEGETQYF
14	TRBV9	TRBJ2-7	CASSGDRSSYEQYF
16	TRBV7-9	TRBJ2-5	CASSLNTGDPQETQYF
15	TRBV19	TRBJ2-3	CASSTWTSGADTQYF
13	TRBV7-2	TRBJ1-1	CASSFSPDGEAFF
14	TRBV7-8	TRBJ2-7	CASSNRDSSYEQYF